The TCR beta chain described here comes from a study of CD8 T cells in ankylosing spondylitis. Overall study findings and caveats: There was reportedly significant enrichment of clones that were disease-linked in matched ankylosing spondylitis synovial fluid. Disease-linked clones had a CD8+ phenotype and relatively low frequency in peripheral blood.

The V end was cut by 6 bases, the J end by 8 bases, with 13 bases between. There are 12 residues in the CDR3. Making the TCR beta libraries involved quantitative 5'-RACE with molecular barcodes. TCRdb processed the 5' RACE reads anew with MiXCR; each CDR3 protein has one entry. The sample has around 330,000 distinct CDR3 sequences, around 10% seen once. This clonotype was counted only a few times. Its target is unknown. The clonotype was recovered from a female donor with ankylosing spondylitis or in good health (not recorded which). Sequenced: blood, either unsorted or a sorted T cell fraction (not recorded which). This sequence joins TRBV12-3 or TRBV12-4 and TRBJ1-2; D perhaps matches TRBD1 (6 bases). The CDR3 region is CASRSTGKGYTF. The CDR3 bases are TGTGCCAGCAGATCCACAGGGAAGGGCTACACCTTC.